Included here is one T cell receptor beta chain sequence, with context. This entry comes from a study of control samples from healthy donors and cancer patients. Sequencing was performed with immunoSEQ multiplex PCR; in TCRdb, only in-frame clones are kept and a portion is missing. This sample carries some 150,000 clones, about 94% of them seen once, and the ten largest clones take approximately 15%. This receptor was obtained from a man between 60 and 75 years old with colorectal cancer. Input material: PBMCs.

Here the CDR3 reads CASSLWFGDSGNTIYF. In DNA form, the CDR3 reads TGTGCCAGTAGCCTCTGGTTCGGTGACTCTGGAAACACCATATATTTT. The chain couples TRBV19 to TRBJ1-3, with D uncertain. CDR3 length: 16 amino acids. Germline values: CDR1 LNHDA, CDR2 SQIVND (reference sequence). Trimming took off 6 bases at V and 0 bases at J, with 15 bases between the two ends.